The clone carrying this T cell receptor beta chain has more than one count but fewer than ten. Antigen specificity is unknown. The data derive from a study of blood T cells in healthy people across ages. Study in general: Roughly one uniquely barcoded beta molecule per two T cells was captured. Regarding the study as a whole: In the absence of known donor CMV status, changes in expanded clonotypes were possibly confounded.

The CDR3 is made up of 15 amino acids. Germline V gene data show CDR1 as KGHSH and CDR2 as LQKENI. Trimming took 3 bases from V and 11 from J; bases not matched to a gene: 10. With a J-beta primer mix and a sample-barcoded 5' primer, a second PCR ran about 7 to 11 cycles. Every sample gave at least 2.5 million paired-end reads containing CDR3. Using its own MiXCR run on the 5' RACE reads, TCRdb lists one record per CDR3 protein. The data contain around 850,000 distinct CDR3 sequences, about 34% of them seen just once; the ten biggest clones take up about an eighth. The rearrangement links TRBV18 to TRBJ2-5; 12 positions match TRBD2. The material sequenced was blood. This sequence was found in a man in his late teens or twenties in good health. CDR3 nucleotide sequence: TGTGCCAGCTCACCTGATCTAGCGGGGGGGAATGAGCAGTACTTC. This encodes CASSPDLAGGNEQYF.